The next 18 T cell receptor beta chains were all read from a single sample in a study of siplizumab effects on memory and regulatory T cells. TCRdb keeps only in-frame clones here, not all; method: immunoSEQ multiplex PCR. The data contain 80,000 to 130,000 clones, 94% of them singletons. The specimen was Tregs sorted from blood. These receptors originate from a human donor in good health.

V usage is TRBV7-9 and J usage is TRBJ1-2, with 7 bases identical to TRBD1. This CDR3 spans 15 amino acids. Germline trimming cut 6 bases from V and 0 bases from J; bases unmatched to any gene: 7. CDR1 and CDR2 (germline): SEHNR, FQNEAQ (reference sequence). This chain's CDR3 is CASRGTGEANYGYTF. The CDR3 coding sequence is TGTGCCAGCAGGGGAACAGGGGAGGCTAACTATGGCTACACCTTC.

This chain joins TRBV18 and TRBJ2-3, with unresolved D. Germline V gives CDR1 KGHSH, CDR2 LQKENI. This CDR3 contains 14 residues. The ends were cut back, 2 bases at V and 4 bases at J, with 10 bases in the middle. In DNA form, the CDR3 reads TGTGCCAGCTCACCAATAGTCACTCCAGATACGCAGTATTTT. As protein: CASSPIVTPDTQYF.

This clone was seen just once. The V call is TRBV27, the J call TRBJ2-5; 7 positions match TRBD1. CDR3 length: 14 residues. Germline CDR1 is MNHEY and CDR2 is SMNVEV (reference sequence). V lost 4 bases to trimming and J lost 3 bases; unmatched junction nucleotides: 5. CDR3 coding DNA: TGTGCCAGCAGTTATCGGGACAGTGAAGAGACCCAGTACTTC. This gives the protein CASSYRDSEETQYF.

This clone is a singleton in its sample. The chain joins TRBV7-9 to TRBJ2-5, with unresolved D. Germline CDR1 is SEHNR and CDR2 is FQNEAQ (reference sequence). V lost 2 bases to trimming and J lost 2 bases, with 9 bases between them. The length of the CDR3 is 14 residues. The CDR3 nucleotides are TGTGCCAGCAGCTTACTGAACTCACAAGAGACCCAGTACTTC. It codes for CASSLLNSQETQYF.

The chain employs TRBV28 and TRBJ2-5, with 9 bases that match TRBD2. Germline V lookup: CDR1 MDHEN, CDR2 SYDVKM. Unmatched junction bases numbered 10, after V lost 6 bases and J lost 2 bases. The CDR3 length is 16 residues. CDR3 in amino acids: CASSSSGGRVQETQYF. CDR3 sequence (DNA): TGTGCCAGCAGCTCCTCTGGCGGGAGGGTACAAGAGACCCAGTACTTC.

In regard to this clone: Its ends do not fully match the called genes, so a read error is possible. This chain's CDR3 is CASSFRVIF. The CDR3 nucleotides read TGTGCCAGCAGTTTTCGAGTCATCTTC. J is TRBJ2-7 and V is TRBV28, with D unclear. This CDR3 is built from 9 residues. Germline lookup yields CDR1 MDHEN and CDR2 SYDVKM.

V and J are TRBV5-6 and TRBJ2-1, with TRBD2 matching 7 bases. V gave up 2 bases and J gave up 5 bases; unmatched junction bases: 7. The germline V gene has CDR1 SGHDT and CDR2 YYEEEE. The CDR3 totals 15 residues. The CDR3 is CASSFGIAGHNEQFF. CDR3 DNA: TGTGCCAGCAGCTTCGGGATAGCGGGCCACAATGAGCAGTTCTTC.

The gene calls are TRBV11-2 and TRBJ2-1, with 12 bases fitting TRBD2. Germline V CDR1 and CDR2: SGHAT, FQNNGV. J gave up 6 bases and V 4 bases, and 4 bases lay outside the gene matches. The CDR3 totals 15 residues. The CDR3 here is CASSYLAGGGNEQFF. CDR3 coding DNA: TGTGCCAGCAGCTACCTAGCGGGAGGGGGCAATGAGCAGTTCTTC.

The V gene is TRBV27, the J gene TRBJ1-1; no clear D gene. The CDR3 is made up of 15 amino acids. CDR1 and CDR2 (germline): MNHEY, SMNVEV (reference sequence). Trimming removed 3 bases from V and 2 bases from J, with 13 bases in between. This CDR3 reads CASSFLKHINTEAFF. Here the CDR3 DNA reads TGTGCCAGCAGTTTTTTAAAACACATCAACACTGAAGCTTTCTTT.

The V gene is TRBV6-1, the J gene TRBJ2-5, with D possibly matching TRBD2 (6 bases). This CDR3 has 14 residues. V dropped 8 bases and J dropped 5 bases, with 18 bases sitting between them. Germline V CDR1 and CDR2: MNHNS, SASEGT. The CDR3 DNA sequence: TGTGCCAGCGGACCCTTGGGTGGGGGGGAGACCCAGTACTTC. Translating it yields CASGPLGGGETQYF.

This chain connects TRBV7-8 to TRBJ2-1, with TRBD2 as a possible D gene (6 bases). The CDR3 is made up of 14 amino acids. CDR1 and CDR2 (germline): SGHVS, FQNEAQ. Trimming stripped 1 base from V and 10 bases from J, with 14 bases between. In nucleotides, the CDR3 is TGTGCCAGCAGCTTAGATTTAGGGGCGGGAGAGCAGTTCTTC. This encodes CASSLDLGAGEQFF.

This clone was detected once. The rearrangement joins TRBV5-8 to TRBJ1-2; no firm D call. With 9 bases removed from V and 7 bases from J, the gap between germline ends came to 13 bases. The CDR3 is 11 amino acids. CDR1 and CDR2 (germline): SGHTS, YDEGEE. CDR3: CANPSWSGYTF. CDR3 DNA sequence: TGTGCCAACCCGAGTTGGAGTGGCTACACCTTC.

This clone came up once. CDR3 coding DNA: TGTGCCAGCAGCGTATCCAGCGGGAGCGTGAACACCGGGGAGCTGTTTTTT. Protein: CASSVSSGSVNTGELFF. The chain carries TRBV9 and TRBJ2-2; 8 bases agree with TRBD2. The trim removed 1 base at V and 1 base at J, leaving 6 bases unmatched. The CDR3 is made up of 17 amino acids. Germline lookup yields CDR1 SGDLS and CDR2 YYNGEE.

This clone has just one count. The chain has TRBV6-1 and TRBJ1-2, with D possibly matching TRBD1 (6 bases). CDR1 is MNHNS and CDR2 is SASEGT in the germline V gene. Between the trimmed V and J ends, which lost 2 bases and 7 bases, there was a span of 11 bases. The CDR3 totals 13 residues. Written as DNA, the CDR3 is TGTGCCAGCAGTGAAAATTGGGGGGCTGGCTACACCTTC. It encodes CASSENWGAGYTF.

V gene TRBV5-1 combines with J gene TRBJ2-3; perhaps TRBD2 as D (6 bases). V gave up 2 bases and J gave up 6 bases, with 13 bases separating them. Germline V lookup: CDR1 SGHRS, CDR2 YFSETQ. There are 14 residues in the CDR3. The DNA of the CDR3 is TGCGCCAGCAGCTTAGGGACTTCCTCCGATACGCAGTATTTT. Translating gives CASSLGTSSDTQYF.

The chain links TRBV5-4 to TRBJ2-3, with TRBD1 as a possible D gene (5 bases). CDR3 length: 14 amino acids. Per the germline V gene, CDR1 is SGHNT and CDR2 is YYREEE (reference sequence). Trimming took 5 bases from V and 4 from J, leaving 14 bases between them. CDR3 in DNA: TGTGCCAGCAGGGGGTCCAGGGTTGCAGATACGCAGTATTTT. Translation: CASRGSRVADTQYF.

The chain employs TRBV11-2 and TRBJ2-3, with 8 bases aligning to TRBD2. After removal of 2 bases from V and 3 bases from J, the junction contained 16 bases not matched to a gene. The germline V gene has CDR1 SGHAT and CDR2 FQNNGV. CDR3 length: 19 residues. The CDR3 loop reads CASSLIRRGTGGPTDTQYF. The DNA for the CDR3 is TGTGCCAGCAGCTTAATACGGAGGGGAACGGGAGGGCCGACAGATACGCAGTATTTT.

The rearrangement joins TRBV5-1 to TRBJ2-1, with D possibly being TRBD1 (10 bases). Trimming pared 0 bases from V and 4 bases from J, leaving 26 bases between. The CDR3 spans 20 residues. In germline, CDR1 is SGHRS, CDR2 YFSETQ. This chain's CDR3 is CASSLVGTGARLAAYNEQFF. The CDR3, as DNA: TGCGCCAGCAGCTTGGTTGGGACAGGGGCTCGACTAGCGGCTTACAATGAGCAGTTCTTC.